This record looks at one T cell receptor (beta chain) sequence and its context. The V segment lost 1 base and the J segment 0 bases; nucleotides outside the gene matches: 4. Germline-derived CDR1 and CDR2 are SGHAT and FQNNGV. The CDR3 covers 17 residues. Generated by immunoSEQ multiplex PCR, the TCRdb table keeps only in-frame clones and is missing some. The table shows 150,000 to 200,000 clones, with about 85% occurring only once. The data were taken from a study of cytomegalovirus exposure and HLA in healthy donors. About the research overall: The same platform was used for the 120 validation repertoires and the approximately 670 first-cohort repertoires, a later analysis reported.

This TCR derives from a young man in good health and CMV-seropositive. The rearrangement links TRBV11-2 to TRBJ2-1, with 9 bases that match TRBD2. Specimen: PBMCs. DNA for the CDR3: TGTGCCAGCAGCTTAGGGGCGGGGGGGACCTCCTACAATGAGCAGTTCTTC. Translating gives CASSLGAGGTSYNEQFF.